This T cell receptor beta chain was obtained from a study of identical twins. About this clonotype: No antigen is known for it.

The CDR3 extends over 15 amino acids. V lost 4 bases and J 1 base, leaving 14 bases between the germline ends. Germline CDR1 is SGHDT and CDR2 is YYEEEE. A single record per CDR3 protein comes from TCRdb applying MiXCR to the 5' RACE reads. The repertoire holds roughly 230,000 distinct CDR3 sequences, about 8.5% seen once, with 3% to 3.5% in the top ten. There were only healthy Caucasians among the donors. The study's findings and limits: Among beta out-of-frame sequences, excess sharing between twins appeared weaker.

Another study also made use of these data, one on yellow fever vaccine responses in identical twins.

V is TRBV5-6 and J is TRBJ2-5; D unresolved. The sequenced sample consisted of CD8+ T cells sorted from blood. The receptor comes from a young woman in good health. The CDR3 coding sequence is TGTGCCAGCAGCCCGTGGACCGTTACCCAAGAGACCCAGTACTTC. Translation gives CASSPWTVTQETQYF.